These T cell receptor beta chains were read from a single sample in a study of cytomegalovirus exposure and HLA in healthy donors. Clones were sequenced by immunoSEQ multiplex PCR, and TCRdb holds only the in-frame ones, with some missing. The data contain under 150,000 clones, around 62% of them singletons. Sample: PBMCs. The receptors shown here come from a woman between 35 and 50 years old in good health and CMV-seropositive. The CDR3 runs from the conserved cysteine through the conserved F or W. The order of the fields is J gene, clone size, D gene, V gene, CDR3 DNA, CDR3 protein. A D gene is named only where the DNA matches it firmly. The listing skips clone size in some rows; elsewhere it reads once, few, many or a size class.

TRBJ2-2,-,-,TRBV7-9,TGTGCCAGCAGCTTAAGGACAGCGAACACCGGGGAGCTGTTTTTT,CASSLRTANTGELFF
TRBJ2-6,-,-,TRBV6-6,TGTGCCAGCAGTTACTCACCGGTGGCTGGGGCCAACGTCCTGACTTTC,CASSYSPVAGANVLTF
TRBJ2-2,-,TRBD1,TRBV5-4,TGTGCCAGCAGACCGACAGGGGGGAACACCGGGGAGCTGTTTTTT,CASRPTGGNTGELFF
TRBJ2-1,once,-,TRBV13,TGTGCCAGCAGCCGAGGGCGGAATAGAAATGAGCAGTTCTTC,CASSRGRNRNEQFF
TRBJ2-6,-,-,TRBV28,TGTGCCAGCAACACCCCATCCAGCTCTGGGGCCAACGTCCTGACTTTC,CASNTPSSSGANVLTF
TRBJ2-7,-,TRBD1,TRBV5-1,TGCGCCAGCAGCTCGGGGACAGGGGAAACCTACGAGCAGTACTTC,CASSSGTGETYEQYF
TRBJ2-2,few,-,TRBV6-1,TGTGCCAGCAGTGAAGAGGGGACCGGGGAGCTGTTTTTT,CASSEEGTGELFF
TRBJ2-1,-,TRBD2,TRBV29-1,TGCAGCTGCCTTGGGCTAGCGGGACGAAGTGAGCAGTTCTTC,CSCLGLAGRSEQFF
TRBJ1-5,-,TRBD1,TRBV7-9,TGTTCCAGCAGCTTAGGGGACAGGGGGCCTGATCAGCCCCAGCATTTT,CSSSLGDRGPDQPQHF
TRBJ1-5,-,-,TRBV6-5,TGTGCCAGCATTCCGGGGGGCGGCCAGCCCCAGCATTTT,CASIPGGGQPQHF
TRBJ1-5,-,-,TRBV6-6,TGTGCCAGCAGTTACTCGAGATTTCAGCCCCAGCATTTT,CASSYSRFQPQHF
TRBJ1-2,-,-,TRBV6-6,TGTGCCAGCAGTCCCCCAGGGCGGAACTATGGCTACACCTTC,CASSPPGRNYGYTF
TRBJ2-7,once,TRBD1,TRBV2,TGTGCCAGCACCGGGACAGGGACTTCTATGAAATACGAGCAGTACTTC,CASTGTGTSMKYEQYF
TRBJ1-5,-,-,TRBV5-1,TGCGCCAGCAGCTTGGACGCGGATAGCAATCAGCCCCAGCATTTT,CASSLDADSNQPQHF
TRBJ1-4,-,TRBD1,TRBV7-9,TGTGCCAGCAGCGCCCCAGGGGGAACTAATGAAAAACTGTTTTTT,CASSAPGGTNEKLFF
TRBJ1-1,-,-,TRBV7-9,TGTGCCAGCAGCTACTCGTCAGCGATTCCTGAAGCTTTCTTT,CASSYSSAIPEAFF
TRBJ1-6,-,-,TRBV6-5,TGTGCCAGCAGGCACCAGGGATCCTATAATTCACCCCTCCACTTT,CASRHQGSYNSPLHF
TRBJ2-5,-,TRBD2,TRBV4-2,TGTGCCAGCAGCCAAGTCGGGTCGGCGGGGGACCAAGAGACCCAGTACTTC,CASSQVGSAGDQETQYF
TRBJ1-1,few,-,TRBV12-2,TGTGCAAGTCGTCCCACAGGGGGCAAGAACACTGAAGCTTTCTTT,CASRPTGGKNTEAFF
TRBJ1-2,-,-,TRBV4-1,TGCGCCAGCAGCCGAGAAGTAAGGACAGCGACAATCTATGGCTACACCTTC,CASSREVRTATIYGYTF
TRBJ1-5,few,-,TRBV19,TGTGCCAGTAGTATCGCTGGACAGCACCTCTATAGCAATCAGCCCCAGCATTTT,CASSIAGQHLYSNQPQHF
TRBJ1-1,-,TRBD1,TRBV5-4,TGTGCCAGCAGCCCCAAGACAGGGAGCGGAAACACTGAAGCTTTCTTT,CASSPKTGSGNTEAFF